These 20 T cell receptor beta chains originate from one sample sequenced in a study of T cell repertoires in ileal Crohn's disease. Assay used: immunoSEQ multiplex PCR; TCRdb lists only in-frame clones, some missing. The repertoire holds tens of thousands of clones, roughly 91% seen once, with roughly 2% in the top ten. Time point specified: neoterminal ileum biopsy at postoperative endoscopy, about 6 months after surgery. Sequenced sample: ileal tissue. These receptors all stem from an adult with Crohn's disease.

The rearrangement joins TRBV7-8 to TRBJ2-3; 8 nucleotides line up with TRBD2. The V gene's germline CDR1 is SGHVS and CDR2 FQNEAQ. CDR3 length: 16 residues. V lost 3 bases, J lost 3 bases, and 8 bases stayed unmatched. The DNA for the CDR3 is TGTGCCAGCAGCTTCGGGAGGGCCGACGGTACAGATACGCAGTATTTT. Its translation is CASSFGRADGTDTQYF.

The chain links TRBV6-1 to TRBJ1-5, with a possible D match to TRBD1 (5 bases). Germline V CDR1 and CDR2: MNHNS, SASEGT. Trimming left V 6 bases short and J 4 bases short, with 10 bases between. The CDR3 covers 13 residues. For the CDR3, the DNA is TGTGCCAGCAGATTCGCAGGGAATCAGCCCCAGCATTTT. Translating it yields CASRFAGNQPQHF.

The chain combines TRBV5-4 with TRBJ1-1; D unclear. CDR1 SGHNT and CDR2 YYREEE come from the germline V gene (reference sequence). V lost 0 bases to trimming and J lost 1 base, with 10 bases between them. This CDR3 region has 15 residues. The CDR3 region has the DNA TGTGCCAGCAGCTTGGGGGAGCCCTGGAACACTGAAGCTTTCTTT. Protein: CASSLGEPWNTEAFF.

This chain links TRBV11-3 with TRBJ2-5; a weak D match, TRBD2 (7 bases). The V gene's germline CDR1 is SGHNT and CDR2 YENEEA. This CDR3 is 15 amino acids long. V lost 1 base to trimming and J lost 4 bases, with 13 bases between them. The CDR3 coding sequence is TGTGCCAGCAGCTTAGGAGGGGGGGCCGGAGAGACCCAGTACTTC. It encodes CASSLGGGAGETQYF.

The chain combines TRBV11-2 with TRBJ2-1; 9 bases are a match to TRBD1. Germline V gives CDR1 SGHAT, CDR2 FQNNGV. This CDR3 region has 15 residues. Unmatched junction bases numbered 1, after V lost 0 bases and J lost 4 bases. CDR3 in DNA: TGTGCCAGCAGCTTAGAACAGGGGGCATACAATGAGCAGTTCTTC. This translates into CASSLEQGAYNEQFF.

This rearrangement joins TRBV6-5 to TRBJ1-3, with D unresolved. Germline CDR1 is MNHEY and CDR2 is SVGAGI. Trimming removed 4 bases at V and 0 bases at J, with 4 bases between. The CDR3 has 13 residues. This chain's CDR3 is CASSLSSGNTIYF. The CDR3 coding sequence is TGTGCCAGCAGTTTGAGCTCTGGAAACACCATATATTTT.

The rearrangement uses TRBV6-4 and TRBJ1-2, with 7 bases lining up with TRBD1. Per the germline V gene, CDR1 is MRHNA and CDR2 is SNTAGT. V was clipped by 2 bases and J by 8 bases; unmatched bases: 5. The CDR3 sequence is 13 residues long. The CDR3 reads CASSDLRQGGYTF. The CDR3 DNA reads TGTGCCAGCAGTGACCTCCGACAGGGCGGCTACACCTTC.

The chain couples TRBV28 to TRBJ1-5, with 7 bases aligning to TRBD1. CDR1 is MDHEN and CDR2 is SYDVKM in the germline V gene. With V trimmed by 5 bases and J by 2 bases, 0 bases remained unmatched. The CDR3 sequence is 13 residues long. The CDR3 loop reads CASSDRGNQPQHF. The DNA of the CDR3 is TGTGCCAGCAGTGACAGGGGCAATCAGCCCCAGCATTTT.

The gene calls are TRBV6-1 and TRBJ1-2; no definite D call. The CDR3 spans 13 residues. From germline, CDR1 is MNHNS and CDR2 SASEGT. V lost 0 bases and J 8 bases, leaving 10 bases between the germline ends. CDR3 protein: CASSEAHGEGYTF. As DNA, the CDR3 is TGTGCCAGCAGTGAAGCCCACGGTGAAGGCTACACCTTC.

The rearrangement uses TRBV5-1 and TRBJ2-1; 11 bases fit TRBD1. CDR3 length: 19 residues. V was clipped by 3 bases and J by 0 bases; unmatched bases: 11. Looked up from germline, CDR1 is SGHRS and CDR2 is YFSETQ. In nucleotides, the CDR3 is TGCGCCAGCAGCTCCGGACAGGGGGCTACGACGAGCTCCTACAATGAGCAGTTCTTC. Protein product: CASSSGQGATTSSYNEQFF.

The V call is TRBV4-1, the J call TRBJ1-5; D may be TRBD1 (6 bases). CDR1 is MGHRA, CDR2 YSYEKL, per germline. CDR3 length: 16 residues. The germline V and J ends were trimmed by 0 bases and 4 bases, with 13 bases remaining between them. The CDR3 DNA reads TGCGCCAGCAGCCAAGATGGGGGCGCCCGGAATCAGCCCCAGCATTTT. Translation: CASSQDGGARNQPQHF.

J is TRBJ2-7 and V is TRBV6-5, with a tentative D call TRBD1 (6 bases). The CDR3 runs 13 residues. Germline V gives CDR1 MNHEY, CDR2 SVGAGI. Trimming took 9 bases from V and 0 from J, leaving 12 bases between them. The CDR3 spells CASRVDSSYEQYF. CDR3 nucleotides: TGTGCCAGTCGAGTGGACAGCTCCTACGAGCAGTACTTC.

CDR3 DNA sequence: TGTGCCAGCTCACCATATAACCCTGGGACAGCCGCCCTTCTGAACACTGAAGCTTTCTTT. It translates to CASSPYNPGTAALLNTEAFF. This chain joins TRBV18 and TRBJ1-1; 7 positions match TRBD1. V was pared by 2 bases and J by 0 bases, with 18 bases of the junction left unmatched. This CDR3 has 20 residues. CDR1 and CDR2 from the germline V gene are KGHSH and LQKENI. Full variable domain (rest looked up from reference TRBV18 and TRBJ1-1): NAGVMQNPRHLVRRRGQEARLRCSPMKGHSHVYWYRQLPEEGLKFMVYLQKENIIDESGMPKERFSAEFPKEGPSILRIQQVVRGDSAAYFCASSPYNPGTAALLNTEAFFGQGTRLTVV.

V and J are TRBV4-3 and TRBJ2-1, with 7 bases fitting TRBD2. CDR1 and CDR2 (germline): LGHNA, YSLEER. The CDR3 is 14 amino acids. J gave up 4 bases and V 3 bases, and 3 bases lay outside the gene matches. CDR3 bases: TGCGCCAGCAGCCAGGGACTAAAGTACAATGAGCAGTTCTTC. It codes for CASSQGLKYNEQFF.

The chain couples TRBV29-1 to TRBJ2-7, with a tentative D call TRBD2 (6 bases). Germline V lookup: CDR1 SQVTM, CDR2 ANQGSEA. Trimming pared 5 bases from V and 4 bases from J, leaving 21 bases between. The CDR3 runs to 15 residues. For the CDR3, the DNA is TGCAGCGTTTCAACTCCCCGGGGAGGCTTTTACGAGCAGTACGTC. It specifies CSVSTPRGGFYEQYV.

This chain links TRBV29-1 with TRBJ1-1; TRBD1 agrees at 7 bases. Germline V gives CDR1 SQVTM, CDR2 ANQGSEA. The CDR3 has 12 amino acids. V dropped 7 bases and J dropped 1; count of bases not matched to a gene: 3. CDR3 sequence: CSAGTANTEAFF. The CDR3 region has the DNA TGCAGCGCTGGGACAGCGAACACTGAAGCTTTCTTT. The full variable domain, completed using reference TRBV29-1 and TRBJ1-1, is SAVISQKPSRDICQRGTSLTIQCQVDSQVTMMFWYRQQPGQSLTLIATANQGSEATYESGFVIDKFPISRPNLTFSTLTVSNMSPEDSSIYLCSAGTANTEAFFGQGTRLTVV.

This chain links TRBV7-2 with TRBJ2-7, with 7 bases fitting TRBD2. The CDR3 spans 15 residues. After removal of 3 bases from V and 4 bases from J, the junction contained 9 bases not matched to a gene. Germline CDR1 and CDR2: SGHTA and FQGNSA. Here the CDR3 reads CASSFPSGTLYEQYF. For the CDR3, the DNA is TGTGCCAGCAGCTTTCCAAGCGGGACCCTTTACGAGCAGTACTTC. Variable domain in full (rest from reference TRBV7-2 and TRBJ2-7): GAGVSQSPSNKVTEKGKDVELRCDPISGHTALYWYRQSLGQGLEFLIYFQGNSAPDKSGLPSDRFSAERTGGSVSTLTIQRTQQEDSAVYLCASSFPSGTLYEQYFGPGTRLTVT.

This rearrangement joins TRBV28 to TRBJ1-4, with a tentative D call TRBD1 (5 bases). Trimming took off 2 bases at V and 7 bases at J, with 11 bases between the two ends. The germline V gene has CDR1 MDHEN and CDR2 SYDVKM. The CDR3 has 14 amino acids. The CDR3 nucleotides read TGTGCCAGCAGTTTAGGAGTTAGGGGTGAAAAACTGTTTTTT. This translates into CASSLGVRGEKLFF.

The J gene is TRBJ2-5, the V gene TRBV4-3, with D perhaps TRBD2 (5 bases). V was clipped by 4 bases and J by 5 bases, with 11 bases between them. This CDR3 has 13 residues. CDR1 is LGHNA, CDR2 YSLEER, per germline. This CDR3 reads CASSRDYKETQYF. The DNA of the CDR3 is TGCGCCAGCAGCCGCGACTACAAGGAGACCCAGTACTTC.

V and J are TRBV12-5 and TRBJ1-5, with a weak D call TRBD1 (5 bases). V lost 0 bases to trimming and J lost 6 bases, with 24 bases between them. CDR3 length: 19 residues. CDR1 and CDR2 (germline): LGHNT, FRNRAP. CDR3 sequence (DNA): TGTGCTAGTGGTTTGGTCCCCAAGGACATCCAGGAAGAAGGTCAGCCCCAGCATTTT. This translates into CASGLVPKDIQEEGQPQHF.